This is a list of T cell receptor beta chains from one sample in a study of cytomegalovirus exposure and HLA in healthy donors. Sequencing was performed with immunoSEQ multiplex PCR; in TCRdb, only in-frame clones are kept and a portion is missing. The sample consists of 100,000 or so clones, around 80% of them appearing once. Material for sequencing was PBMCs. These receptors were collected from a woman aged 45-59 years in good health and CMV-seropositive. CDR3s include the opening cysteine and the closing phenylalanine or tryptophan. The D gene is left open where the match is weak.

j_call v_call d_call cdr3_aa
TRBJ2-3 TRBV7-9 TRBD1 CASSLGQGTTDTQYF
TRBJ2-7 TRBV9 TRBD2 CASSPGLAGAEQYF
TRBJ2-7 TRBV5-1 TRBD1 CASTPGQGAGEQYF
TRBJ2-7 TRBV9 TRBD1 CASATGGSPYEQYF
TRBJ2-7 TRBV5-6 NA CASSLGGGDYEQYF
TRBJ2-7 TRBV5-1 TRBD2 CASSPALLAGEREQYF
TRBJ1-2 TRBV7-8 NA CASSPGTRAWQGYTF
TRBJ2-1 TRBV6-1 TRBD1 CASRPRDRSYNEQFF
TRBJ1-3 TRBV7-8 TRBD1 CASSLLTGTERNTIYF
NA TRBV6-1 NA CASSELPYEQYF
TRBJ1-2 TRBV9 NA CASSVGPEGLSGYTF
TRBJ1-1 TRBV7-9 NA CASSPYTEAFF
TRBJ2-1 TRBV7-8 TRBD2 CASSYSGGAELEQFF
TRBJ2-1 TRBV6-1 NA CASSEQGWDEQFF
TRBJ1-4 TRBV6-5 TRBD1 CASRGQVATNEKLFF
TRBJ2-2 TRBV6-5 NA CASSYSGVTGELFF
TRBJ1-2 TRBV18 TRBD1 CASSPLQGATYGYTF
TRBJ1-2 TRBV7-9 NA CASSPGFYYGYTF
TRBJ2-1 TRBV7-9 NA CSSSLVFGGGGYEQFF
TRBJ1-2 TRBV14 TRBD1 CASSPTTGVFRGYTF
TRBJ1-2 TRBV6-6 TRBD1 CASKVQTGFYGYTF
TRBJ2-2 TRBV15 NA CATSILNTGELFF
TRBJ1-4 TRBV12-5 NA CASGPGTPNEKLFF
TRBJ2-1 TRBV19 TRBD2 CASSQGLAGSSYNEQFF
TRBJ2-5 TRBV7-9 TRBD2 CASSARLAGLQETQYF
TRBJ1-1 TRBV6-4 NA CAIERETEAFF
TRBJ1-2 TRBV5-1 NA CASSPQTGVNYGYTF
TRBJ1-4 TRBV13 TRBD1 CASWIKGAINEKLFF
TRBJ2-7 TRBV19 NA CASSTSALTYEQYF
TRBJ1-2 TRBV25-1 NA CASSVGVNNGYTF
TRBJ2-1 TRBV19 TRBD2 CASSIVGWLAGNEQFF
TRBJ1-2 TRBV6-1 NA CASSELGGKPSNGYTF
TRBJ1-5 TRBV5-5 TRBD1 CASSLATGDQPQHF
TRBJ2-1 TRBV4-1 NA CASSVSSAFPENEQFF
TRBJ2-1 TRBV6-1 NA CASSDSVDNEQFF
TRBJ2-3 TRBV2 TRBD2 CASSEIPTSGADTQYF
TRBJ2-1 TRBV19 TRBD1 CATYRGNEQFF
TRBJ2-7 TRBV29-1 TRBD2 CSVGGGELYEQYF
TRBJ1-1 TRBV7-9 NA CASSFLMDKNTEAFF
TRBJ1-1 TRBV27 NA CASSFHSRSEAFF